The 11 T cell receptor beta chains listed next were all sequenced from one sample in a study of T cell changes during pregnancy in multiple sclerosis. Clones were sequenced by immunoSEQ multiplex PCR, and TCRdb holds only the in-frame ones, with some missing. The profile shows 75,000 to 100,000 clones, approximately 90% of them singletons. The specimen was peripheral blood, collected in the second trimester of pregnancy. The receptors were sampled from a female donor in good health, enrolled as a control in a pregnancy study.

V is TRBV29-1 and J is TRBJ2-7, with D maybe TRBD2 (6 bases). Germline V CDR1 and CDR2: SQVTM, ANQGSEA. V was pared by 3 bases and J by 1 base, with 13 bases between. The CDR3 is made up of 14 amino acids. CDR3 region: CSVERFGGSYEQYF. DNA of the CDR3: TGCAGCGTTGAGCGGTTCGGGGGATCCTACGAGCAGTACTTC.

The CDR3 reads CASSAGRLQETQYF. CDR3 nucleotides: TGCGCCAGCAGCGCGGGACGCTTACAAGAGACCCAGTACTTC. The genes are TRBV5-1 and TRBJ2-5; D might be TRBD2 (6 bases). The CDR3 spans 14 residues. The V end lost 4 bases, the J end lost 2 bases, and 12 bases lay between the germline ends. Germline assignment: CDR1 SGHRS and CDR2 YFSETQ.

CDR3 in amino acids: CASSSSGSSYEQYF. CDR3 in DNA: TGTGCCAGCAGTTCGTCAGGTAGCTCCTACGAGCAGTACTTC. The J gene is TRBJ2-7, the V gene TRBV6-6; D gene uncertain. This CDR3 contains 14 residues. V was cut by 4 bases and J by 0 bases, with 10 bases left in between. CDR1 is MNHNY, CDR2 SVGAGI, per germline (reference sequence).

This clone was counted between two and nine times. The rearrangement links TRBV5-1 to TRBJ1-1; 7 nucleotides line up with TRBD1. The junction had 3 bases not matched to a gene; V was cut back by 3 bases and J by 1 base. Germline V lookup: CDR1 SGHRS, CDR2 YFSETQ. The CDR3 is 14 residues long. The CDR3: CASSSDRRNTEAFF. CDR3 in DNA: TGCGCCAGCAGCTCGGACAGGCGGAACACTGAAGCTTTCTTT. Together with reference TRBV5-1 and TRBJ1-1, the CDR3 gives the full variable domain: KAGVTQTPRYLIKTRGQQVTLSCSPISGHRSVSWYQQTPGQGLQFLFEYFSETQRNKGNFPGRFSGRQFSNSRSEMNVSTLELGDSALYLCASSSDRRNTEAFFGQGTRLTVV.

V gene TRBV5-4 combines with J gene TRBJ2-5, with D possibly TRBD2 on 5 matching bases. V gave up 1 base and J gave up 5 bases, with 15 bases separating them. The V gene's germline CDR1 is SGHNT and CDR2 YYREEE (reference sequence). The CDR3 is made up of 15 amino acids. The CDR3 loop is CASSLTRIRGETQYF. The CDR3 region has the DNA TGTGCCAGCAGCTTGACTCGAATCCGAGGGGAGACCCAGTACTTC.

This chain uses TRBV7-9 with TRBJ2-1; the D gene is possibly TRBD1 (6 bases). V was shortened by 5 bases and J by 7 bases, with 9 bases between the two germline ends. Per germline, CDR1 SEHNR and CDR2 FQNEAQ (reference sequence). This CDR3 has 12 residues. This chain's CDR3 is CASSIRGNEQFF. CDR3 DNA: TGTGCCAGCAGCATCAGGGGAAATGAGCAGTTCTTC.

V is TRBV11-2 and J is TRBJ2-1; perhaps TRBD1 as D (5 bases). Trimming took off 3 bases at V and 6 bases at J, with 27 bases between the two ends. The CDR3 is 19 amino acids. Germline assignment: CDR1 SGHAT and CDR2 FQNNGV. The chain's CDR3 is CASSLGWFSGLRLLNEQFF. CDR3 in DNA: TGTGCCAGCAGCTTGGGGTGGTTTTCAGGGCTCAGGCTACTCAATGAGCAGTTCTTC. The whole variable domain, filled in from reference TRBV11-2 and TRBJ2-1, reads EAGVAQSPRYKIIEKRQSVAFWCNPISGHATLYWYQQILGQGPKLLIQFQNNGVVDDSQLPKDRFSAERLKGVDSTLKIQPAKLEDSAVYLCASSLGWFSGLRLLNEQFFGPGTRLTVL.

The chain links TRBV7-6 to TRBJ2-3, with TRBD2 identical over 9 bases. This CDR3 contains 17 residues. Per the germline V gene, CDR1 is SGHVS and CDR2 is FNYEAQ. J was trimmed by 2 bases and V by 5 bases; bases with no gene match: 11. The CDR3, as DNA: TGTGCCAGCAGCCCCACCCCCCCGGGACTAGCCACAGATACGCAGTATTTT. As protein: CASSPTPPGLATDTQYF. The entire variable domain, with the rest obtained from reference TRBV7-6 and TRBJ2-3, is as follows: GAGVSQSPRYKVTKRGQDVALRCDPISGHVSLYWYRQALGQGPEFLTYFNYEAQQDKSGLPNDRFSAERPEGSISTLTIQRTEQRDSAMYRCASSPTPPGLATDTQYFGPGTRLTVL.

The V call is TRBV5-1, the J call TRBJ1-1, with TRBD1 identical over 10 bases. V dropped 5 bases and J dropped 1; count of bases not matched to a gene: 8. The CDR3 extends over 16 amino acids. CDR1 and CDR2 (germline): SGHRS, YFSETQ. CDR3 sequence: CASSRGQGTGNTEAFF. The DNA of the CDR3 is TGCGCCAGCAGTAGGGGACAGGGGACAGGGAACACTGAAGCTTTCTTT.

This clone was detected only once. The chain couples TRBV7-9 to TRBJ1-1; D gene ambiguous. In germline, CDR1 is SEHNR, CDR2 FQNEAQ (reference sequence). There are 12 residues in the CDR3. The V and J ends lost 5 bases and 4 bases respectively, with 8 bases between them. The CDR3 reads CASSDDTTEAFF. CDR3 nucleotide sequence: TGTGCCAGCAGCGATGACACCACTGAAGCTTTCTTT.

The chain links TRBV14 to TRBJ2-3; 8 nucleotides line up with TRBD2. Trimming took 4 bases from V and 4 from J; bases not matched to a gene: 7. This CDR3 is built from 15 residues. CDR1 and CDR2 from the germline V gene are SGHDN and FVKESK. The chain's CDR3 is CASSRAGVSADTQYF. In DNA, the CDR3 is TGTGCCAGCAGCCGAGCGGGAGTCTCGGCAGATACGCAGTATTTT.